This T cell receptor (beta chain) was recovered during a study of Ad26.COV2.S vaccination and SARS-CoV-2 variants. As to treatment: roughly 19 received Ad26.COV2.S at low or high dose, single or two shots; 5 received placebo; per-sample allocation not given. The study sampled participants on day 63 after the first vaccine or placebo injection. The length of the CDR3 is 19 residues. Profiled with immunoSEQ multiplex PCR; TCRdb holds only in-frame clones, not every one. This sample yields 320,000 or so clones, of which around 90% are seen a single time; around 5.5% belongs to the top ten. Here the sequenced sample was peripheral blood, taken in a trial of Ad26.COV2.S vaccine versus placebo. V is TRBV21-1 and J is TRBJ1-2; TRBD1, the table's D call, was not compared with the DNA. TRBV21-1 is designated a pseudogene. The TCR sequence derives from a person aged 18 to 65 who received the Ad26.COV2.S COVID-19 vaccine or a placebo. The CDR3 DNA sequence: TGTGCCAGCAGCAAAGGCGGGACAGGCGTACCCTCGAAAGACTATGGCTACACCTTC. It encodes CASSKGGTGVPSKDYGYTF.